What follows describes a single TCR beta chain. Its specificity is not known. Sequencing used immunoSEQ multiplex PCR; TCRdb keeps in-frame clones, though not all of them. The top ten hold over 10% of the sample, which has about 490,000 clones, over 60% seen once. This entry is derived from a study of shared clonotypes between healthy human individuals. Whole-study results and caveats: Clonotype sharing among the donors was expected to vary with sequencing depth.

The V and J ends lost 6 bases and 3 bases respectively, with 12 bases between them. The CDR3 runs to 14 residues. Germline V gives CDR1 MNHNY, CDR2 SVGAGI (reference sequence). The J gene is TRBJ1-5, the V gene TRBV6-6; D gene uncertain. The sequenced sample was PBMCs. This receptor was identified in a woman in her thirties or forties in good health. Some clones in this sample may be carry-over from other donors' samples. The CDR3 spells CASRKTNFNQPQHF. Here the CDR3 DNA reads TGTGCCAGCAGGAAGACAAATTTCAATCAGCCCCAGCATTTT.